The clone carrying this TCR beta chain was picked up many times. The antigen is not known. Researchers took RNA transcripts and amplified the TCR beta CDR3 regions from them. The TCR CDR3 first-round RT-PCR relied on the HTBI primer set. TCRdb passed the multiplex PCR reads through MiXCR, listing each CDR3 protein once. The profile shows some 700,000 distinct CDR3 sequences, 17% of them singletons. Germline assignment: CDR1 MDHEN and CDR2 SYDVKM. Deletions cut 8 bases from V and 1 base from J, with 18 bases between. CDR3 size: 16 residues. These data originate in a study of T cells in Graves' hyperthyroidism and ophthalmopathy. Overall study results and limits: A median around 6 months before onset, the model predicted ophthalmopathy.

The source is a man aged 50 or older with Graves' hyperthyroidism. The chain has TRBV28 and TRBJ2-1; possible D gene TRBD1, 5 bases. The specimen was blood. The CDR3 protein is CASHEWAKGSYNEQFF. CDR3 DNA: TGTGCCAGCCATGAGTGGGCTAAGGGGTCCTACAATGAGCAGTTCTTC.